The next 17 T cell receptor beta chains were all read from a single sample in a study of shared clonotypes between healthy human individuals. This table comes from immunoSEQ multiplex PCR, and its TCRdb copy is limited to in-frame clones, with some not included. The sample yields 95,000 to 120,000 clones, about 62% seen once. The material sequenced was memory CD8+ T cells sorted from blood. Regarding subset: CD45RO+ cells pooled with CCR7-negative TemRA cells. Receptor source: a woman aged 25 to 39 in good health.

The chain employs TRBV27 and TRBJ2-7, with TRBD2 matching 8 bases. There are 16 residues in the CDR3. Per germline, CDR1 MNHEY and CDR2 SMNVEV (reference sequence). V shed 5 bases, J shed 2 bases, and the junction held 11 bases outside the gene matches. Here the CDR3 DNA reads TGTGCCAGCAGTACGACCAGACTAGCGTCCGCCTACGAGCAGTACTTC. The encoded protein is CASSTTRLASAYEQYF.

The chain combines TRBV19 with TRBJ2-1; no clear D. The CDR3 extends over 13 amino acids. Germline V gene sequence: CDR1 LNHDA, CDR2 SQIVND (reference sequence). With 7 bases removed from V and 0 bases from J, the gap between germline ends came to 7 bases. The CDR3 nucleotides read TGTGCCAGTATGGGAACCTCCTACAATGAGCAGTTCTTC. Protein: CASMGTSYNEQFF.

At least ten counts were recorded for this clone. The V and J genes are TRBV19 and TRBJ2-6; 7 bases line up with TRBD1. Germline CDR1 LNHDA, CDR2 SQIVND (reference sequence). Unmatched junction bases numbered 5, after V lost 1 base and J lost 2 bases. The CDR3 loop spans 17 amino acids. CDR3 bases: TGTGCCAGTAGTATAGGACAGGGTGAAGCTGGGGCCAACGTCCTGACTTTC. This gives the protein CASSIGQGEAGANVLTF.

The table lists this clone with a count of one. This rearrangement joins TRBV11-2 to TRBJ2-3; 8 nucleotides line up with TRBD2. Germline V gene lookup returns CDR1 SGHAT and CDR2 FQNNGV. This CDR3 has 18 amino acids. After removal of 0 bases from V and 6 bases from J, the junction contained 14 bases not matched to a gene. The CDR3 nucleotides read TGTGCCAGCAGCTTAGATTTAGTCCGGGAGGGCTTATTGGATACGCAGTATTTT. Encoded protein: CASSLDLVREGLLDTQYF.

The genes are TRBV28 and TRBJ2-1, with 10 positions matching TRBD2. Trimming at V came to 3 bases and at J to 5 bases, leaving 4 bases not matched to a gene. CDR1 and CDR2 from the germline V gene are MDHEN and SYDVKM. CDR3 length equals 15 residues. The CDR3 region is CASSFNSGGNNEQFF. CDR3 bases: TGTGCCAGCAGTTTTAATAGCGGGGGGAACAATGAGCAGTTCTTC.

This chain connects TRBV21-1 to TRBJ2-7. TRBV21-1 is a documented pseudogene. The CDR3 has 16 amino acids. DNA for the CDR3: TGTGCCAGCAGCAAAGTGGTGTTCCCAAGCTCCTACGAGCAGTACTTC. Protein: CASSKVVFPSSYEQYF.

This clone was picked up many times. The chain employs TRBV2 and TRBJ2-1; 9 positions agree with TRBD2. J lost 8 bases, V lost 1 base, and 12 bases had no gene match. Germline values: CDR1 SNHLY, CDR2 FYNNEI. There are 17 residues in the CDR3. The CDR3 nucleotides are TGTGCCAGCAGTGAAGGGGATGGGGTAGCGGGAGCTGATGAGCAGTTCTTC. Encoded protein: CASSEGDGVAGADEQFF.

To note about this clone: It differs at one base from a far larger clone, so likely a read error. V and J are TRBV4-3 and TRBJ2-1; 8 bases are shared with TRBD2. Trimming cost V 1 base and J 10 bases; bases outside gene matches: 6. The germline gives CDR1 LGHNA, CDR2 YSLEER. CDR3 length equals 14 residues. The CDR3 protein is CASSQGLTGGEQFF. The CDR3 DNA reads TGCGCCAGCAGCCAAGGACTAACGGGAGGGGAGCAGTTCTTC.

The chain carries TRBV4-1 and TRBJ2-7; D tentatively reads TRBD1 or TRBD2 (5 bases each). V was cut by 5 bases and J by 7 bases, with 18 bases left in between. The CDR3 runs to 14 residues. From germline, CDR1 is MGHRA and CDR2 YSYEKL. The CDR3 nucleotides are TGCGCCAGCAGCATAACGGGACCCCTGGGGGAGCAGTACTTC. Translation gives CASSITGPLGEQYF.

This clone was counted between two and nine times. The rearrangement links TRBV6-1 to TRBJ2-1; D ambiguous. Deletions cut 6 bases from V and 7 bases from J, with 10 bases between. This CDR3 has 12 residues. Germline lookup yields CDR1 MNHNS and CDR2 SASEGT. CDR3 in amino acids: CASSVGSNEQFF. CDR3 coding DNA: TGTGCCAGCAGCGTAGGTTCAAATGAGCAGTTCTTC.

This CDR3 reads CASSLDRTNYGYTF. DNA for the CDR3: TGTGCCAGCAGTCTCGACAGGACTAACTATGGCTACACCTTC. The rearrangement links TRBV6-1 to TRBJ1-2, with a possible D match to TRBD1 (6 bases). The germline CDR1 and CDR2 sequences are MNHNS and SASEGT. CDR3 length equals 14 residues. V lost 5 bases and J lost 0, with 10 bases in between.

This chain connects TRBV18 to TRBJ2-1, with 8 bases aligning to TRBD2. The CDR3 runs 16 residues. V lost 4 bases and J lost 0; bases outside the gene matches: 5. Germline-derived CDR1 and CDR2 are KGHSH and LQKENI. The CDR3 DNA reads as TGTGCCAGCTCACAACTAGCGGTGAGCTCCTACAATGAGCAGTTCTTC. Its protein product is CASSQLAVSSYNEQFF.

The rearrangement uses TRBV29-1 and TRBJ2-1, with 7 bases fitting TRBD1. This CDR3 has 14 amino acids. Germline V gene sequence: CDR1 SQVTM, CDR2 ANQGSEA. Losses at the gene ends were 3 bases for V and 5 bases for J; bases not matched to a gene: 7. CDR3 protein: CSVDDREKDNEQFF. The CDR3 bases are TGCAGCGTTGATGACAGGGAGAAGGACAATGAGCAGTTCTTC.

This clone has just one count. The chain combines TRBV6-6 with TRBJ2-5; no definite D call. Germline V gene sequence: CDR1 MNHNY, CDR2 SVGAGI (reference sequence). The CDR3 spans 12 residues. Trimming stripped 6 bases from V and 2 bases from J, with 7 bases between. CDR3 bases: TGTGCCAGCAGCGACTGTCAAGAGACCCAGTACTTC. This gives the protein CASSDCQETQYF.

V gene TRBV5-1 combines with J gene TRBJ2-3; 7 nucleotides match TRBD1. Germline CDR1 is SGHRS and CDR2 is YFSETQ. The V and J ends lost 0 bases and 1 base, in that order; junction bases with no gene match: 2. CDR3 size: 15 residues. CDR3 in amino acids: CASSLDGQGTDTQYF. For the CDR3, the DNA is TGCGCCAGCAGCTTGGATGGACAGGGCACAGATACGCAGTATTTT.

This clone was picked up a small number of times. V is TRBV15 and J is TRBJ2-6, with D perhaps matching TRBD1 (5 bases). V shed 5 bases and J shed 0 bases, with 11 bases lying between them. Germline CDR1 LNHNV, CDR2 YYDKDF (reference sequence). The CDR3 totals 16 residues. The CDR3 DNA reads as TGTGCCACCAGCCCCGTGCAGGGCTCTGGGGCCAACGTCCTGACTTTC. This gives the protein CATSPVQGSGANVLTF.

This chain uses TRBV7-8 with TRBJ2-3; D is perhaps TRBD1 or TRBD2 (5 bases each). The length of the CDR3 is 18 residues. V dropped 5 bases and J dropped 2 bases, with 23 bases sitting between them. The germline V gene encodes CDR1 SGHVS and CDR2 FQNEAQ. This CDR3 is CASSLKRGGVALTDTQYF. Written as DNA, the CDR3 is TGTGCCAGCAGCCTAAAGAGGGGTGGAGTAGCGCTCACAGATACGCAGTATTTT.